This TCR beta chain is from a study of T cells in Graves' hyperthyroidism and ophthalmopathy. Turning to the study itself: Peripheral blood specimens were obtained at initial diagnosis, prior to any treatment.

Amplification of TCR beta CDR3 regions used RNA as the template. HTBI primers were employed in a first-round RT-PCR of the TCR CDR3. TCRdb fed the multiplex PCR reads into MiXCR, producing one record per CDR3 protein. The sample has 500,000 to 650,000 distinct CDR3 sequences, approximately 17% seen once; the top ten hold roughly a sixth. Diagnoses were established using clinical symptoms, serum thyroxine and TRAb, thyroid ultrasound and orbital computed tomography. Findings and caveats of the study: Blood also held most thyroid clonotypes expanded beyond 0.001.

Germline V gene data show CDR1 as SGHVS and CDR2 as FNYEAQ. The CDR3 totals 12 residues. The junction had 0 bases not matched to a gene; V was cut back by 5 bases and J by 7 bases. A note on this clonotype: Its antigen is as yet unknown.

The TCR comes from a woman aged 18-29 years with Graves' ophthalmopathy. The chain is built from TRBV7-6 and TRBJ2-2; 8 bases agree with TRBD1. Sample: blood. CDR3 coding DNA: TGTGCCAGCAGCGGACAGGGCGGGGAGCTGTTTTTT. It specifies CASSGQGGELFF.